The sequence of this T cell receptor beta chain was determined in a study of CD8 T cells in Susac syndrome. From germline, CDR1 is SGDLS and CDR2 YYNGEE. This CDR3 spans 13 amino acids. The V end lost 3 bases, the J end lost 3 bases, and 10 bases lay between the germline ends. It was with random hexamers that about 0.45 to 1 ug RNA was reverse transcribed. Amplification of TCR beta CDR3 by immunoSEQ multiplex PCR spanned 54 Vbeta and 13 Jbeta. MiXCR, run by TCRdb on the immunoSEQ multiplex PCR reads, gives a single entry per CDR3 protein. The table lists 150,000 to 160,000 distinct CDR3 sequences, approximately 93% of them singletons. TCR beta was sequenced from blood CD8+ and CD4+ T cells. Negative magnetic isolation gave CD8+ and CD4+ cells; FACS enriched CD8+ TEMRA.

This chain joins TRBV9 and TRBJ2-7; D is unclear. This sequence originates from a human donor with multiple sclerosis. The sequenced sample consisted of CD8+ T cells from PBMCs. The CDR3 DNA sequence: TGTGCCAGCAGCGGAGCAAGAAACTACGAGCAGTACTTC. It yields the protein CASSGARNYEQYF.